This record concerns one T cell receptor beta chain sequence. Its specificity is not known. This entry is derived from a study of T cell responses to AZD1222 COVID-19 vaccine. This CDR3 has 13 amino acids. V lost 6 bases to trimming and J lost 5 bases; unmatched junction nucleotides: 7. Germline lookup yields CDR1 MDHEN and CDR2 SYDVKM. Notes on the study in general: No repertoire was sampled before or during the peak T cell response, only after it. Vaccination with two AZD1222 doses was followed by a rise in Spike-specific TCR breadth and depth. Possibly, clonal diversity was underestimated; donors were largely white British and included more females. Variant regions that are unmutated are reportedly the target of nearly half of spike-specific TCRs.

Using immunoSEQ multiplex PCR, the repertoire was profiled, and TCRdb retains in-frame clones only, with some absent. The top ten hold around 4.5% of the sample, which has 180,000 or so clones, approximately 90% seen once. The material sequenced was peripheral blood, taken 28 days after the second dose of the MenACWY control vaccine. This TCR was recovered from an adult who received the MenACWY meningococcal vaccine as a control. V usage is TRBV28 and J usage is TRBJ2-7; TRBD1 aligns across 7 bases. CDR3 in amino acids: CASRAGTVNEQYF. DNA for the CDR3: TGTGCCAGCAGAGCCGGGACAGTGAACGAGCAGTACTTC.